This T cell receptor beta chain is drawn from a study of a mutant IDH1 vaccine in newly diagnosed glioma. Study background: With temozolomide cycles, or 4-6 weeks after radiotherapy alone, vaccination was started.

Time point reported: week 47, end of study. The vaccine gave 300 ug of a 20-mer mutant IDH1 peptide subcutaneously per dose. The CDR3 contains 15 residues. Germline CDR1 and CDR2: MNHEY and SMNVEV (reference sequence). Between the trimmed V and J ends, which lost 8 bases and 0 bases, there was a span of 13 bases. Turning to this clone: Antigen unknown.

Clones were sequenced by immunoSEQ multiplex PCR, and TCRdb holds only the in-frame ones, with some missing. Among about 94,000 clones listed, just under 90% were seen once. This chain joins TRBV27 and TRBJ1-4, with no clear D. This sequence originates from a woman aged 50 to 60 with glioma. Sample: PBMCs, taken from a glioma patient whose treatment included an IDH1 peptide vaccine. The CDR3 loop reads CASAEGVTTNEKLFF. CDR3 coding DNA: TGTGCCAGCGCCGAAGGAGTTACAACTAATGAAAAACTGTTTTTT.